This T cell receptor beta chain was retrieved from a study of T cell responses to AZD1222 COVID-19 vaccine. TCRdb's table, derived via immunoSEQ multiplex PCR, lists solely in-frame clones and lacks some. This table has 100,000 to 130,000 clones, about 85% appearing once. CDR3 length: 13 residues. Germline V gene sequence: CDR1 KGHSH, CDR2 LQKENI. The V and J ends lost 3 bases and 4 bases respectively, with 8 bases between them. The V and J genes are TRBV18 and TRBJ2-3; D unclear. The receptor comes from an adult who received the AZD1222 COVID-19 vaccine. The sequencing here drew on peripheral blood, taken 28 days after the second AZD1222 dose. Here the CDR3 reads CASSPQAADTQYF. In DNA form, the CDR3 reads TGTGCCAGCTCACCCCAGGCCGCAGATACGCAGTATTTT.